One sample yielded the 23 T cell receptor beta chains listed below, sequenced in a study of T cell responses to AZD1222 COVID-19 vaccine. Produced via immunoSEQ multiplex PCR; TCRdb's table is partial and in-frame only. Among more than 70,000 clones, approximately 89% were seen once, and the ten largest hold roughly 15%. The sample was peripheral blood, taken on day 0 of AZD1222 vaccination. These receptors all come from an adult in good health.

This clone was seen a single time. The chain links TRBV2 to TRBJ2-3; 8 nucleotides line up with TRBD2. The CDR3 has 14 amino acids. CDR1 is SNHLY and CDR2 is FYNNEI in the germline V gene. V was pared by 7 bases and J by 2 bases, with 5 bases of the junction left unmatched. For the CDR3, the DNA is TGTGCCAGCACGGCGGGAGGTTCCACAGATACGCAGTATTTT. It is translated as CASTAGGSTDTQYF.

The rearrangement joins TRBV27 to TRBJ1-2; D is undetermined. The V end lost 4 bases, the J end lost 5 bases, and 14 bases lay between the germline ends. Germline loops: CDR1 MNHEY, CDR2 SMNVEV (reference sequence). The CDR3 sequence is 14 residues long. In DNA form, the CDR3 reads TGTGCCAGCAGTTCCCAGGAAAGAGGGTATGGCTACACCTTC. Its protein product is CASSSQERGYGYTF.

The gene calls are TRBV3-1 (or the pseudogene TRBV3-2) and TRBJ1-5; D gene uncertain. The CDR3 has 13 residues. Germline values: CDR1 LGHDT, CDR2 YNNKEL (reference sequence). V shed 3 bases and J shed 0 bases, with 3 bases lying between them. The CDR3 region is CASSQRSNQPQHF. The DNA of the CDR3 is TGTGCCAGCAGCCAGCGTAGCAATCAGCCCCAGCATTTT.

This chain links TRBV19 with TRBJ2-1; TRBD2 matches 7 bases. V gave up 5 bases and J gave up 7 bases; unmatched junction bases: 17. Germline V gene data show CDR1 as LNHDA and CDR2 as SQIVND (reference sequence). The CDR3 contains 17 residues. The DNA for the CDR3 is TGTGCCAGTAGTGTCCCAGGGCTAGCGGAGGGCTTAAATGAGCAGTTCTTC. Amino acid sequence: CASSVPGLAEGLNEQFF.

The chain is built from TRBV6-5 and TRBJ1-2, with D tentatively TRBD1 (5 bases). CDR1 and CDR2 (germline): MNHEY, SVGAGI. The V and J ends lost 5 bases and 4 bases respectively, with 17 bases between them. The CDR3 extends over 15 amino acids. Written as DNA, the CDR3 is TGTGCCAGCAGTACAACCCTCAGGGCAAGCTATGGCTACACCTTC. It translates to CASSTTLRASYGYTF.

This CDR3 is CASSRLARPGELFF. For the CDR3, the DNA is TGTGCCAGCAGTAGACTAGCTCGCCCTGGGGAGCTGTTTTTT. The genes are TRBV25-1 and TRBJ2-2; TRBD2 aligns across 7 bases. CDR1 and CDR2 from the germline V gene are MGHDK and SYGVNS. The CDR3 consists of 14 residues. With V trimmed by 5 bases and J by 8 bases, 8 bases remained unmatched.

The rearrangement uses TRBV28 and TRBJ2-3; 8 positions agree with TRBD1. CDR1 and CDR2 from the germline V gene are MDHEN and SYDVKM. With 7 bases clipped from V and 3 bases from J, the junction kept 15 bases outside the gene matches. This CDR3 is 17 amino acids long. The CDR3 region is CASIPSGGQGATDTQYF. The CDR3 DNA follows: TGTGCCAGCATTCCTTCCGGGGGCCAGGGGGCAACAGATACGCAGTATTTT.

This clone was found once. CDR3 sequence (DNA): TGTGCCAGCAGTCATTACAGGGACGGTGAAAAACTGTTTTTT. This translates into CASSHYRDGEKLFF. The rearrangement links TRBV27 to TRBJ1-4, with TRBD1 as a possible D gene (6 bases). V gave up 5 bases and J gave up 7 bases, with 14 bases separating them. The CDR3 is 14 amino acids. CDR1 and CDR2 (germline): MNHEY, SMNVEV (reference sequence).

The gene calls are TRBV28 and TRBJ1-6; a possible D gene is TRBD1 (5 bases). The CDR3 consists of 14 residues. V gave up 7 bases and J gave up 7 bases, with 14 bases separating them. The germline V gene encodes CDR1 MDHEN and CDR2 SYDVKM. The CDR3 here is CASTWGPKNSPLHF. In DNA form, the CDR3 reads TGTGCCAGCACCTGGGGCCCGAAGAATTCACCCCTCCACTTT.

This rearrangement joins TRBV5-1 to TRBJ1-1; 10 positions match TRBD1. CDR1 is SGHRS and CDR2 is YFSETQ in the germline V gene. Unmatched junction bases numbered 6, after V lost 0 bases and J lost 4 bases. The length of the CDR3 is 16 residues. The CDR3 region has the DNA TGCGCCAGCAGCTTGGGCGGGACAGGGGAGATCACTGAAGCTTTCTTT. This sequence encodes CASSLGGTGEITEAFF.

V gene TRBV27 combines with J gene TRBJ2-7; TRBD1 agrees at 9 bases. This CDR3 region has 15 residues. Germline V gene data show CDR1 as MNHEY and CDR2 as SMNVEV (reference sequence). J gave up 4 bases and V 1 base, and 5 bases lay outside the gene matches. CDR3 in DNA: TGTGCCAGCAGTTTATTGGGACAGGGAAGGTACGAGCAGTACTTC. This sequence encodes CASSLLGQGRYEQYF.

The chain joins TRBV6-5 to TRBJ1-2, with D hard to call. Trimming cost V 5 bases and J 3 bases, with 10 bases left between them. This CDR3 has 13 residues. Per germline, CDR1 MNHEY and CDR2 SVGAGI. CDR3 sequence (DNA): TGTGCCAGCAGTCCCCGGTGGGACTATGGCTACACCTTC. Amino acid sequence: CASSPRWDYGYTF.

The chain recombines TRBV19 with TRBJ2-1; 8 bases agree with TRBD2. The CDR3 has 13 residues. J lost 10 bases, V lost 10 bases, and 12 bases had no gene match. Germline V lookup: CDR1 LNHDA, CDR2 SQIVND (reference sequence). For the CDR3, the DNA is TGTGCCACGGGTAGCGGGAACGTACGAGAGCAGTTCTTC. Translation gives CATGSGNVREQFF.

The sample holds one count of this clone. The CDR3 nucleotides read TGTGCCAGCAGCTTCGCCTTGGGGAGCACCGGGGAGCTGTTTTTT. This translates into CASSFALGSTGELFF. V usage is TRBV5-4 and J usage is TRBJ2-2; D perhaps matches TRBD2 (5 bases). Germline V gene lookup returns CDR1 SGHNT and CDR2 YYREEE (reference sequence). The ends were cut back, 2 bases at V and 4 bases at J, with 12 bases in the middle. The CDR3 loop spans 15 amino acids.

There are a few counts of this clone. The chain joins TRBV9 to TRBJ2-1; D ambiguous. This CDR3 has 16 residues. Trimming removed 0 bases from V and 4 bases from J, with 14 bases in between. Germline V gene data show CDR1 as SGDLS and CDR2 as YYNGEE. The CDR3 DNA sequence: TGTGCCAGCAGCGTAGCTCCGGTAGTTCTATACAATGAGCAGTTCTTC. As protein: CASSVAPVVLYNEQFF.

The V call is TRBV5-1, the J call TRBJ2-7, with 7 bases matching TRBD2. CDR3 length: 15 amino acids. Germline trimming cut 7 bases from V and 6 bases from J; bases unmatched to any gene: 16. Germline V lookup: CDR1 SGHRS, CDR2 YFSETQ. For the CDR3, the DNA is TGCGCCAGCGAAAGGGGAGGGGCCGAGTCAGGCGAGCAGTACTTC. This gives the protein CASERGGAESGEQYF. Using reference TRBV5-1 and TRBJ2-7 for the parts outside the CDR3, the full variable domain is KAGVTQTPRYLIKTRGQQVTLSCSPISGHRSVSWYQQTPGQGLQFLFEYFSETQRNKGNFPGRFSGRQFSNSRSEMNVSTLELGDSALYLCASERGGAESGEQYFGPGTRLTVT.

The rearrangement links TRBV2 to TRBJ2-5; D remains ambiguous. V lost 8 bases and J 0 bases, leaving 10 bases between the germline ends. Germline CDR1 SNHLY, CDR2 FYNNEI. This CDR3 is 13 amino acids long. CDR3: CASCTDYQETQYF. The CDR3 DNA reads as TGTGCCAGCTGCACTGACTACCAAGAGACCCAGTACTTC.

This clone came up a few times. The chain carries TRBV3-1 (or the pseudogene TRBV3-2) and TRBJ2-3; unclear D gene. The CDR3 runs 14 residues. Germline V gives CDR1 LGHDT, CDR2 YNNKEL (reference sequence). The germline V and J ends were trimmed by 0 bases and 1 base, with 5 bases remaining between them. CDR3 protein: CASSQDMGTDTQYF. CDR3 nucleotide sequence: TGTGCCAGCAGCCAAGATATGGGCACAGATACGCAGTATTTT.

The chain links TRBV7-2 to TRBJ2-7; D is ambiguous. This CDR3 comprises 14 residues. CDR1 is SGHTA and CDR2 is FQGNSA in the germline V gene. Trimming left V 5 bases short and J 7 bases short, with 18 bases between. Here the CDR3 DNA reads TGTGCCAGCAGCGACACCCGTCCCTCGCGGGAGCAGTACTTC. Translated, it gives CASSDTRPSREQYF.

The chain couples TRBV19 to TRBJ1-2; D perhaps matches TRBD1 (5 bases). With 3 bases removed from V and 8 bases from J, the gap between germline ends came to 10 bases. The CDR3 has 12 amino acids. Germline loops: CDR1 LNHDA, CDR2 SQIVND (reference sequence). For the CDR3, the DNA is TGTGCCAGTAGTATCGGGGGGAGCGGCTACACCTTC. Translation: CASSIGGSGYTF.

The chain joins TRBV10-1 to TRBJ2-7; TRBD1 matches at 7 bases. Losses at the gene ends were 3 bases for V and 2 bases for J; bases not matched to a gene: 4. This CDR3 contains 14 residues. The germline CDR1 and CDR2 sequences are WNHNN and SYGVQD (reference sequence). The CDR3 nucleotides are TGCGCCAGCAGTGAAGGGACAGAAACCTACGAGCAGTACTTC. Amino acids: CASSEGTETYEQYF.

The chain combines TRBV25-1 with TRBJ2-4; D uncertain. The V end lost 10 bases, the J end lost 5 bases, and 18 bases lay between the germline ends. Germline loops: CDR1 MGHDK, CDR2 SYGVNS. This CDR3 has 14 residues. The CDR3 nucleotides are TGTGCCACCACCGGCCCAGGTGACCAAAACATTCAGTACTTC. Encoded protein: CATTGPGDQNIQYF.

This chain uses TRBV9 with TRBJ2-2; no definite D call. Trimming took off 4 bases at V and 0 bases at J, with 13 bases between the two ends. Germline-derived CDR1 and CDR2 are SGDLS and YYNGEE. CDR3 length: 16 amino acids. CDR3 nucleotide sequence: TGTGCCAGCAGCCTATACTTCTCTGCGAACACCGGGGAGCTGTTTTTT. Residues: CASSLYFSANTGELFF.